A selection of T cell receptor beta chains follows, all from one sample in a study of cytomegalovirus exposure and HLA in healthy donors. The protocol was immunoSEQ multiplex PCR, while the TCRdb copy is restricted to in-frame clones and leaves out a portion. The table records under 200,000 clones, about 76% of them present only once. Material: PBMCs. These receptors originate from a male donor in good health and CMV-seropositive. Each CDR3 is given with its conserved first and last residue. The order of the fields is J gene, V gene, clone size, D gene, CDR3 protein, CDR3 DNA. The D gene is left open where the match is weak. Expanded clones are given a class, and other clones once, few, many or no size at all.

>TRBJ1-1|TRBV7-9|.|.
CASSATGNTEAFF
TGTGCCAGCAGCGCCACAGGGAACACTGAAGCTTTCTTT
>TRBJ2-4|TRBV13|.|TRBD2
CASSLVASGGLAKNIQYF
TGTGCCAGCAGCTTAGTTGCTAGCGGGGGGCTAGCCAAAAACATTCAGTACTTC
>TRBJ2-7|TRBV6-5|once|.
CASSYSGAQLREQYF
TGTGCCAGCAGTTACTCTGGGGCCCAACTAAGGGAGCAGTACTTC
>TRBJ1-4|TRBV7-9|.|.
CASSSTGGQPKLFF
TGTGCCAGCAGCTCCACGGGGGGGCAGCCAAAACTGTTTTTT
>TRBJ2-1|TRBV5-1|.|.
CASSLMQGTYNEQFF
TGCGCCAGCAGCTTGATGCAGGGCACCTACAATGAGCAGTTCTTC
>TRBJ2-7|TRBV11-2|.|.
CASSYGPSSYEQYF
TGTGCCAGCAGCTATGGGCCGAGCTCCTACGAGCAGTACTTC
>TRBJ1-2|TRBV5-4|.|.
CASSLEGVRGYTF
TGTGCCAGCAGCTTGGAAGGAGTAAGGGGCTACACCTTC
>TRBJ2-7|TRBV4-1|few|TRBD2
CASSQDWLAGYEQYF
TGCGCCAGCAGCCAAGATTGGCTAGCGGGGTACGAGCAGTACTTC
>TRBJ2-7|TRBV5-6|.|.
CASSWGPSSYEQYF
TGTGCCAGCAGCTGGGGGCCATCATCCTACGAGCAGTACTTC
>TRBJ2-5|TRBV11-2|.|.
CASSLGLKETQYF
TGTGCCAGCAGCTTAGGGCTGAAAGAGACCCAGTACTTC
>TRBJ2-1|TRBV9|.|TRBD2
CASSPTGTSSSFSYNEQFF
TGTGCCAGCAGCCCTACCGGGACTAGCTCTTCTTTCTCCTACAATGAGCAGTTCTTC
>TRBJ1-5|TRBV15|once|.
CATSLAPQGGQPQHF
TGTGCCACCAGTCTCGCGCCTCAGGGCGGTCAGCCCCAGCATTTT
>TRBJ2-7|TRBV7-6|.|TRBD2
CASSSAGGSSYEQYF
TGTGCCAGCAGCTCGGCGGGGGGGAGCTCCTACGAGCAGTACTTC
>TRBJ1-2|TRBV7-9|.|.
CASSLDGYGYTF
TGTGCCAGCAGCTTAGACGGTTATGGCTACACCTTC
>TRBJ2-3|TRBV4-3|once|TRBD2
CASSQDHVVAGGYTDTQYF
TGCGCCAGCAGCCAAGATCACGTGGTAGCGGGGGGCTACACAGATACGCAGTATTTT
>TRBJ2-5|TRBV11-2|.|TRBD2
CASSSLAGSAQETQYF
TGTGCCAGCAGCTCCCTAGCGGGGAGTGCCCAAGAGACCCAGTACTTC
>TRBJ2-5|TRBV2|.|TRBD2
CASEGHGLAFQETQYF
TGTGCCAGTGAAGGTCATGGACTAGCTTTTCAAGAGACCCAGTACTTC
>TRBJ1-2|TRBV18|.|.
CASSPGEGSIYGYTF
TGTGCCAGCTCACCAGGGGAGGGGAGCATCTATGGCTACACCTTC
>TRBJ2-1|TRBV2|.|TRBD2
CASGTSGVDEQFF
TGTGCCAGCGGCACTAGCGGTGTGGATGAGCAGTTCTTC
>TRBJ2-2|TRBV5-4|.|TRBD2
CASSSGGTGELFF
TGTGCCAGCAGCTCGGGGGGGACCGGGGAGCTGTTTTTT
>TRBJ2-3|TRBV11-3|.|TRBD1
CASSSRAGTATDTQYF
TGTGCCAGCAGCTCCCGGGCCGGGACAGCCACAGATACGCAGTATTTT
>TRBJ2-7|TRBV7-2|.|TRBD2
CASSLRSSGGPREQYF
TGTGCCAGCAGCTTGAGGTCTAGCGGGGGGCCACGCGAGCAGTACTTC
>TRBJ2-7|TRBV5-6|.|.
CASSLIVFGPPREQYF
TGTGCCAGCAGCTTGATAGTATTCGGTCCTCCTAGGGAGCAGTACTTC
>TRBJ2-2|TRBV19|.|.
CASTLQGGTGELFF
TGTGCCAGTACCCTCCAAGGGGGCACCGGGGAGCTGTTTTTT
>TRBJ2-1|TRBV2|.|.
CASSGDYNEQFF
TGTGCCAGCAGCGGGGACTACAATGAGCAGTTCTTC
>TRBJ1-1|TRBV27|.|TRBD1
CASSPGPGQGTPLNTEAFF
TGTGCCAGCAGTCCGGGACCGGGACAGGGGACGCCCCTGAACACTGAAGCTTTCTTT
>TRBJ1-2|TRBV28|.|.
CASTPVDNIYGYTF
TGTGCCAGCACTCCAGTGGACAACATCTATGGCTACACCTTC
>TRBJ2-6|TRBV19|.|.
CASSIRPSSGANVLTF
TGTGCCAGTAGTATCCGCCCGAGCTCTGGGGCCAACGTCCTGACTTTC
>TRBJ2-7|TRBV30|.|TRBD1
CAWSGGQGGEQYF
TGTGCCTGGAGTGGGGGACAGGGGGGCGAGCAGTACTTC
>TRBJ1-4|TRBV6-5|.|.
CASQVPNEKLFF
TGTGCCAGCCAGGTACCGAATGAAAAACTGTTTTTT
>TRBJ1-6|TRBV2|.|.
CASSGGQGINSPLHF
TGTGCCAGCAGTGGAGGGCAGGGGATTAATTCACCCCTCCACTTT
>TRBJ2-7|TRBV5-4|.|TRBD1
CASSLGRGGFSRNEQYF
TGTGCCAGCAGCTTGGGGAGAGGGGGCTTCTCTCGGAACGAGCAGTACTTC
>TRBJ1-1|TRBV10-3|.|.
CAISGGTAWEGTEAFF
TGTGCCATCAGTGGGGGGACTGCCTGGGAGGGCACTGAAGCTTTCTTT
>TRBJ1-1|TRBV10-1|once|.
CASKEGGDTEAFF
TGCGCCAGCAAGGAGGGGGGGGACACTGAAGCTTTCTTT
>TRBJ1-2|TRBV5-6|.|.
CASSPPSAGLIYGYTF
TGTGCCAGCAGCCCCCCGTCCGCAGGGCTTATTTATGGCTACACCTTC
>TRBJ2-2|TRBV9|.|TRBD2
CASSVVVAGVTGELFF
TGTGCCAGCAGCGTAGTGGTAGCGGGGGTCACCGGGGAGCTGTTTTTT
>TRBJ1-3|TRBV7-9|once|.
CASSLSGHLAGNTIYF
TGTGCCAGCAGCTTATCAGGACATCTGGCTGGAAACACCATATATTTT